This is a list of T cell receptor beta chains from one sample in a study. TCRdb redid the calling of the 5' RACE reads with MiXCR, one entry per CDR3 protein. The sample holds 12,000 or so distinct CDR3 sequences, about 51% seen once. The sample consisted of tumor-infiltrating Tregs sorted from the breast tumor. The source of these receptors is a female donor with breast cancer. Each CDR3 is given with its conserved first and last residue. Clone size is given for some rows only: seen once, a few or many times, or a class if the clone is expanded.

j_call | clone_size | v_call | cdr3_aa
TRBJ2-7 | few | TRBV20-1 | CSASSALAYEQYF
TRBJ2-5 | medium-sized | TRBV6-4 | CASSDKAGGQETQYF
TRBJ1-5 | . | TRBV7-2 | CASSLADRYQPQHF
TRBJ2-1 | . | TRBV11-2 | CASSQRGGARNEQFF
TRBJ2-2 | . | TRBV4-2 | CASSTQDTGELFF
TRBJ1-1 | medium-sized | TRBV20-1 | CSARGDTGKPEAFF
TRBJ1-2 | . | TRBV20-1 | CSATLDRVDGYTF
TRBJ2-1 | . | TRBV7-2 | CASSLAGFGGAQYNEQFF
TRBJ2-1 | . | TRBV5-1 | CASTIAGWPYNEQFF
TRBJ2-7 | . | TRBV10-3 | CAISERDTEQYF
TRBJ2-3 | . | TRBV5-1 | CASRVGTDTQYF
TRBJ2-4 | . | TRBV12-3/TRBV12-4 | CASSPFGGHIQYF
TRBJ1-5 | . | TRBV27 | CASSTQGAGQPQHF
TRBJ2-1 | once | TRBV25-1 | CASSEPQPTFAGPYNEQFF
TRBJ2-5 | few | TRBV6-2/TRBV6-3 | CASSSAGTGETQYF
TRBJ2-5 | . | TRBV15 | CATSRDGSAVRGTQYF
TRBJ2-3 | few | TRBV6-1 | CASSAPGTDTQYF
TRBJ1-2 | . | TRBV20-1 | CSARTGGAASYGYTF
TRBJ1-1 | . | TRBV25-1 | CASTPLIGNEAFF
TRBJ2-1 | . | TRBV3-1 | CASSPTLGIGQFF
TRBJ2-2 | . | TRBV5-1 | CASSRTGPGTGELFF
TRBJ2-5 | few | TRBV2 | CASSMGLAGVQYF
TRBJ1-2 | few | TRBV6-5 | CASSYSTENYGYTF
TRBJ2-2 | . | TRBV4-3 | CASSQVLATGELSF
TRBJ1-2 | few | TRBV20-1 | CSAREVERGDYGYTF
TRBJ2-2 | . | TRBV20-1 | CSAHRGHLRAGELFF
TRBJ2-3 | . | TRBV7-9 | CASSLTGTRYF
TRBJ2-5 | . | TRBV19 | CASSIVFGQQETQYF
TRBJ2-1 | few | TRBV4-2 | CASSYGTSGKPHEQFF
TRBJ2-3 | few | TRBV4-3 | CASSQDLEGRSWGTQYF
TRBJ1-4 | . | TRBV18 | CASSPDRGATNEKLFF
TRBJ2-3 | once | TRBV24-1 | CARAGGTDTQYF
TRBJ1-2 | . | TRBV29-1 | CSVEISLGGGYGYTF
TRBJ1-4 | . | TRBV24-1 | CATSDPTSVDEKLFF
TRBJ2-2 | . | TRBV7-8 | CASSLAWAGDTGELFF
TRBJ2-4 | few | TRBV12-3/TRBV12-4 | CASSLDSYNIQYF